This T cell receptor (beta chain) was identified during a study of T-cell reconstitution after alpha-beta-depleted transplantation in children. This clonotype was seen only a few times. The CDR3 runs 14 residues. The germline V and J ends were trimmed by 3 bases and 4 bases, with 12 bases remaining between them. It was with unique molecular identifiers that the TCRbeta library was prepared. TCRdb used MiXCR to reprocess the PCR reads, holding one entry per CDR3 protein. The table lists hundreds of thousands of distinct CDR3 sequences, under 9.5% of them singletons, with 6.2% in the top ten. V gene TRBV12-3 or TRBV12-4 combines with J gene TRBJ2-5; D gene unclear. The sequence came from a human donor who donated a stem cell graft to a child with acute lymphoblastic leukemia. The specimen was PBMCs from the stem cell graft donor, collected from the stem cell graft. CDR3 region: CASSFELGGETQYF. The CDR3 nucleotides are TGTGCCAGCAGTTTTGAGCTGGGCGGAGAGACCCAGTACTTC.